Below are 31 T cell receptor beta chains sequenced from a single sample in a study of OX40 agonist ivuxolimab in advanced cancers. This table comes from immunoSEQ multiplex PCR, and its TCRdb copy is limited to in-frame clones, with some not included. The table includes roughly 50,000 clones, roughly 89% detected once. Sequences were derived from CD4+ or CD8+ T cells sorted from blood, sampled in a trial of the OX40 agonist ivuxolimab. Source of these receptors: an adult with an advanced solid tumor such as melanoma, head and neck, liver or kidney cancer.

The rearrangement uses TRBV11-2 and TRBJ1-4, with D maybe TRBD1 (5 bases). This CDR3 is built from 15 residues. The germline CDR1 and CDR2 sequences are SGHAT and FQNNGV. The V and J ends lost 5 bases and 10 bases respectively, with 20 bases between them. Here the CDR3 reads CASSKMRDAKGKLFF. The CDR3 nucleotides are TGTGCCAGCAGCAAAATGCGGGACGCCAAGGGAAAACTGTTTTTT.

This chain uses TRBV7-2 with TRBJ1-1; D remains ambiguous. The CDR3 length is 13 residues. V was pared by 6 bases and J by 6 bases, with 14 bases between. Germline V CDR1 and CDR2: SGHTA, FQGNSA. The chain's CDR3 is CASSSLTRPEAFF. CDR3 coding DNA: TGTGCCAGCAGTTCCCTGACCCGCCCTGAAGCTTTCTTT.

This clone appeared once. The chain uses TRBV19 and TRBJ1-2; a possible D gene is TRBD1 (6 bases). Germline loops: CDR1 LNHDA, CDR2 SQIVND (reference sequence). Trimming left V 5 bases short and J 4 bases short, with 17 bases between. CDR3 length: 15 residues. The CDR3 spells CASSPKTGRIYGYTF. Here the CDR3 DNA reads TGTGCCAGTAGTCCGAAGACAGGCAGGATCTATGGCTACACCTTC.

The CDR3 DNA is TGTGCCAGCAGCCAATACGGGCAGGAAACTAACTATGGCTACACCTTC. It yields the protein CASSQYGQETNYGYTF. V gene TRBV4-2 combines with J gene TRBJ1-2; D ambiguous. Germline V gene data show CDR1 as LGHNA and CDR2 as YNFKEQ. This CDR3 comprises 16 residues. The germline V and J ends were trimmed by 2 bases and 0 bases, with 13 bases remaining between them.

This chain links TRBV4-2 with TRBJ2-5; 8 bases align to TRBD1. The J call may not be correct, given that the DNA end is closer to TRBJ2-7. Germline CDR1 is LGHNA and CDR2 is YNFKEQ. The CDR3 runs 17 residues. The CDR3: CASSQVTGQGGLYEQYF. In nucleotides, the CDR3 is TGTGCCAGCAGCCAAGTAACCGGACAGGGCGGCCTCTACGAGCAGTACTTC.

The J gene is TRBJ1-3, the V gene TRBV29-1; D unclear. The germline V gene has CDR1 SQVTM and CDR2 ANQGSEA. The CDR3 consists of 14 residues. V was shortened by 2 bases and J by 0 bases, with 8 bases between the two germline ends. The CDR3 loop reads CSVESGSSGNTIYF. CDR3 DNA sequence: TGCAGCGTTGAATCGGGGAGCTCTGGAAACACCATATATTTT.

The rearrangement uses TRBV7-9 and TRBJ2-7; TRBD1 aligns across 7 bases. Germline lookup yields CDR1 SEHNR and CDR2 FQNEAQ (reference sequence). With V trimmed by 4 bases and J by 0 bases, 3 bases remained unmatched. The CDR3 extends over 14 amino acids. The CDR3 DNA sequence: TGTGCCAGCAGCTCGACAGGGTCCTCCTACGAGCAGTACTTC. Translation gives CASSSTGSSYEQYF.

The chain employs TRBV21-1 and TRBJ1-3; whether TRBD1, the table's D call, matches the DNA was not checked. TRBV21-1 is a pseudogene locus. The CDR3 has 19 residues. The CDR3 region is CASSKGQDRGLDTGNTIYF. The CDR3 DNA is TGTGCCAGCAGCAAAGGGCAGGACAGGGGGCTAGACACTGGAAACACCATATATTTT.

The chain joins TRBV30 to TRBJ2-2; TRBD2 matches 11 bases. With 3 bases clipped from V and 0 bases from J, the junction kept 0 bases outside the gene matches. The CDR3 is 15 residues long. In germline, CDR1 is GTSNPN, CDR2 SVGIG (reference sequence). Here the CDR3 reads CAWRLAGANTGELFF. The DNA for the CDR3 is TGTGCCTGGAGACTAGCGGGAGCGAACACCGGGGAGCTGTTTTTT.

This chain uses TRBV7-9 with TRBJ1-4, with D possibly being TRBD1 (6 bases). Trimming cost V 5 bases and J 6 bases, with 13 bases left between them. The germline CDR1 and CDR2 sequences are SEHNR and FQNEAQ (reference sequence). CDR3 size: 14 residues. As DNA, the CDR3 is TGTGCCAGCAGCCGGACAGCGATGGATGAAAAACTGTTTTTT. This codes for CASSRTAMDEKLFF.

The CDR3: CATSRDIGQGGNQPQHF. CDR3 bases: TGTGCCACCAGCAGAGATATCGGACAGGGAGGCAATCAGCCCCAGCATTTT. This sequence joins TRBV15 and TRBJ1-5; TRBD1 agrees at 8 bases. The CDR3 has 17 residues. With V trimmed by 0 bases and J by 2 bases, 6 bases remained unmatched. CDR1 LNHNV and CDR2 YYDKDF come from the germline V gene (reference sequence). Variable domain in full (rest from reference TRBV15 and TRBJ1-5): DAMVIQNPRYQVTQFGKPVTLSCSQTLNHNVMYWYQQKSSQAPKLLFHYYDKDFNNEADTPDNFQSRRPNTSFCFLDIRSPGLGDTAMYLCATSRDIGQGGNQPQHFGDGTRLSIL.

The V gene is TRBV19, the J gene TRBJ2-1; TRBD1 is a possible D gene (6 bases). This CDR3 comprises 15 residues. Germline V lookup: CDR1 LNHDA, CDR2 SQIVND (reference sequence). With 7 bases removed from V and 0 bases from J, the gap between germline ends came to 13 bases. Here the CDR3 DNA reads TGTGCCAGTAAGGAGGTCAGGGGCTCCTACAATGAGCAGTTCTTC. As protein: CASKEVRGSYNEQFF.

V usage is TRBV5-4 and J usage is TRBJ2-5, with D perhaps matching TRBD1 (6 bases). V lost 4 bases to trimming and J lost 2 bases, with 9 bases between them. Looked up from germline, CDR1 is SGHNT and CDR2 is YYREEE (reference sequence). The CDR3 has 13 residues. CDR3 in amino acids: CASSPGQQETQYF. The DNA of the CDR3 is TGTGCCAGCAGCCCCGGACAGCAAGAGACCCAGTACTTC.

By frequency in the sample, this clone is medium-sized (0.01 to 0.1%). The DNA for the CDR3 is TGTGCCAGCAGCGCCGGGAGCTCTGGAAACACCATATATTTT. Amino acids: CASSAGSSGNTIYF. This sequence joins TRBV9 and TRBJ1-3; D gene unclear. Looked up from germline, CDR1 is SGDLS and CDR2 is YYNGEE. Deletions cut 3 bases from V and 0 bases from J, with 7 bases between. CDR3 size: 14 residues.

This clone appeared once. CDR3 DNA: TGTGCCAGTAGTATGACGGGAAGCAATCAGCCCCAGCATTTT. This encodes CASSMTGSNQPQHF. The chain carries TRBV19 and TRBJ1-5; D unclear. Germline V gene sequence: CDR1 LNHDA, CDR2 SQIVND (reference sequence). CDR3 size: 14 residues. V was shortened by 3 bases and J by 1 base, with 7 bases between the two germline ends.

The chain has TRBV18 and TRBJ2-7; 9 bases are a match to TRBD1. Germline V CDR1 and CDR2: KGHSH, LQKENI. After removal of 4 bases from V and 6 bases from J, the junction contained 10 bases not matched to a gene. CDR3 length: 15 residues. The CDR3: CASSRTPGQGGEQYF. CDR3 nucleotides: TGTGCCAGCTCACGGACTCCGGGACAGGGAGGCGAGCAGTACTTC.

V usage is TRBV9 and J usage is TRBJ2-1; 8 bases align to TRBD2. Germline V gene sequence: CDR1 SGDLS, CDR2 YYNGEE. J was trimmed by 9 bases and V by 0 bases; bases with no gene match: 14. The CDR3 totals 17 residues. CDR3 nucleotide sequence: TGTGCCAGCAGCGTAGTCGGAGCGGGAGAGGTCCCGAGTGAGCAGTTCTTC. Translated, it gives CASSVVGAGEVPSEQFF.

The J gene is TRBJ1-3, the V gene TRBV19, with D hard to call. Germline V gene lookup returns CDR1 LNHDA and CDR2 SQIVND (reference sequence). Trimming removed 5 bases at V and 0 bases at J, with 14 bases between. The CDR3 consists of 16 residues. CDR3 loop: CASSEQVIRSGNTIYF. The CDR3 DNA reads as TGTGCCAGTAGTGAACAAGTAATTCGCTCTGGAAACACCATATATTTT.

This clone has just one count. The CDR3 DNA reads as TGCGCCAGCAGCTTGGCGACTTCTAGTGAAGCTTTCTTT. It encodes CASSLATSSEAFF. This chain uses TRBV5-1 with TRBJ1-1; D is ambiguous. CDR1 is SGHRS and CDR2 is YFSETQ in the germline V gene. The CDR3 is made up of 13 amino acids. Trimming took 0 bases from V and 7 from J, leaving 10 bases between them.

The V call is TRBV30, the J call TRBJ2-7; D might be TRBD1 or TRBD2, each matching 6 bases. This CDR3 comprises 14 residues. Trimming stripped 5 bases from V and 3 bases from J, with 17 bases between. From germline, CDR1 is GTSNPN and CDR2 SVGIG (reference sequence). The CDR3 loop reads CAWGPGARVYEQYF. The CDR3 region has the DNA TGTGCCTGGGGTCCGGGGGCCCGGGTCTACGAGCAGTACTTC.

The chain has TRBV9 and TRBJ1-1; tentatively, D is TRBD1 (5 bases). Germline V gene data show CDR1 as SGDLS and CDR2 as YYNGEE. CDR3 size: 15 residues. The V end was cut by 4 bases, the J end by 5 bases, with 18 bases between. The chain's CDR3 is CASSPVVWGPTEAFF. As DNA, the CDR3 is TGTGCCAGCAGCCCGGTTGTATGGGGCCCTACTGAAGCTTTCTTT.

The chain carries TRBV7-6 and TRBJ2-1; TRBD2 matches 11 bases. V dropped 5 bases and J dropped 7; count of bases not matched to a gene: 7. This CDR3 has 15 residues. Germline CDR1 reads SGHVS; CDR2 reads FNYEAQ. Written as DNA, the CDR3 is TGTGCCAGCAGCCTTAGCGGGGGGGCCGGGAATGAGCAGTTCTTC. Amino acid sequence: CASSLSGGAGNEQFF.

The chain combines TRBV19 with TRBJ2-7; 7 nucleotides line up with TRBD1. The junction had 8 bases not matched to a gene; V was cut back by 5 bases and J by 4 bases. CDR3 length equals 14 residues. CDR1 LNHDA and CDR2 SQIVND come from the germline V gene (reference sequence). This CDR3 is CASSSQTGSYEQYF. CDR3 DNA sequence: TGTGCCAGTAGTTCCCAGACAGGGAGTTACGAGCAGTACTTC.

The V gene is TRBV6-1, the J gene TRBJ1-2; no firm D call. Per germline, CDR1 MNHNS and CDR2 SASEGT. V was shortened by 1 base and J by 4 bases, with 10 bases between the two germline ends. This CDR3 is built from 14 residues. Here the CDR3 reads CASSEVITGYGYTF. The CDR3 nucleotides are TGTGCCAGCAGTGAAGTGATCACCGGCTATGGCTACACCTTC.

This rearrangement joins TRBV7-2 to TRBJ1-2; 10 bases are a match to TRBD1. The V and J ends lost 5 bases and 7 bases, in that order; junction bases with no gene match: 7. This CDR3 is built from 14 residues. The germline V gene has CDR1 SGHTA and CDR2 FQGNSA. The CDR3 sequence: CASSEDRGRVGYTF. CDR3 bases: TGTGCCAGCAGCGAAGACAGGGGGCGGGTTGGCTACACCTTC.

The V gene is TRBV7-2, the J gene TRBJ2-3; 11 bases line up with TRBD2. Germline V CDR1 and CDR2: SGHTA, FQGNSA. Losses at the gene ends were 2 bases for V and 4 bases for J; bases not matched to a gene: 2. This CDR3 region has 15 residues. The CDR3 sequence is CASSLLAGGADTQYF. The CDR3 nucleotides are TGTGCCAGCAGCTTACTAGCGGGAGGCGCAGATACGCAGTATTTT.

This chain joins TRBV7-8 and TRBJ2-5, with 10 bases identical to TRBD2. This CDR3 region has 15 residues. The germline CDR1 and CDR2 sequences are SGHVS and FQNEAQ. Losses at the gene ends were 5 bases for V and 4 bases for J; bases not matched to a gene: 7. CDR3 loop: CASSRLAGVAETQYF. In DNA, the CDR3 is TGTGCCAGCAGCCGTCTAGCGGGAGTAGCAGAGACCCAGTACTTC.

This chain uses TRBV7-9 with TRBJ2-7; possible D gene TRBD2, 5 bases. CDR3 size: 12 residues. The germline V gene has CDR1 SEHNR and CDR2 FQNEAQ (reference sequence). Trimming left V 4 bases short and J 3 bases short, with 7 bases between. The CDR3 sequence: CASSYGDYEQYF. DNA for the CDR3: TGTGCCAGCAGCTACGGGGACTACGAGCAGTACTTC.

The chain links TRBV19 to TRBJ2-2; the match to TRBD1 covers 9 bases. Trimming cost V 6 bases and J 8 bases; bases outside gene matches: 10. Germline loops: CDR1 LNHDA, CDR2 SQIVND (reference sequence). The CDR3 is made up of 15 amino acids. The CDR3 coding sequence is TGTGCCAGTAGCGGCCAACAGGGGGCCGGAGGGGAGCTGTTTTTT. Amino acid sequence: CASSGQQGAGGELFF.

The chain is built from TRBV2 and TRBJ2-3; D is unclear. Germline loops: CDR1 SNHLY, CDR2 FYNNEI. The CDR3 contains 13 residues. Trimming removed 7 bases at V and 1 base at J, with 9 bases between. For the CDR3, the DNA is TGTGCCAGCAAACAGACACGCACAGATACGCAGTATTTT. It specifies CASKQTRTDTQYF.

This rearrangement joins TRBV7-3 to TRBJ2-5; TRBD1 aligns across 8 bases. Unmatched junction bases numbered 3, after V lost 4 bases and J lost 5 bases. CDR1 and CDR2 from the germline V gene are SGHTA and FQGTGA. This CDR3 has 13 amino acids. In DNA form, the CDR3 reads TGTGCCAGCAGCTCCCGACAGGGGGAGACCCAGTACTTC. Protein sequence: CASSSRQGETQYF.